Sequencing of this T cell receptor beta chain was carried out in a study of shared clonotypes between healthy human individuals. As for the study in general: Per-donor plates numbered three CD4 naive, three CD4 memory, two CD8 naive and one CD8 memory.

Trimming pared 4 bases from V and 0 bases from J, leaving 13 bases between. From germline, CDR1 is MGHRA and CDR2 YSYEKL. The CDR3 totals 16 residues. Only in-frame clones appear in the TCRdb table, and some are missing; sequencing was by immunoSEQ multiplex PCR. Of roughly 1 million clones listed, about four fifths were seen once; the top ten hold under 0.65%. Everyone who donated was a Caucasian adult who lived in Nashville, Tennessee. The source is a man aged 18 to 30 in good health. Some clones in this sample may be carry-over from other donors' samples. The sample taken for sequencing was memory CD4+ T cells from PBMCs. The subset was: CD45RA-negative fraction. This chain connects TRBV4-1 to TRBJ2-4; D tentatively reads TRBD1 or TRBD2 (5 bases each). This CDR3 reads CASSPGAALAKNIQYF. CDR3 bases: TGCGCCAGCAGCCCCGGGGCGGCCCTAGCCAAAAACATTCAGTACTTC.